One sample yielded the 22 T cell receptor beta chains listed below, sequenced in a study of T-cell memory formation after mild COVID-19. A single record per CDR3 protein comes from TCRdb applying MiXCR to the 5' RACE reads. The data contain about 110,000 distinct CDR3 sequences, around 12% of them singletons. Sequenced sample: PBMCs or a T cell subset sorted from them (not recorded which). The receptors originated from an adult woman who had mild COVID-19 (a few samples of this study predate the infection). Cell type and time point are not known.

This chain joins TRBV2 and TRBJ2-1, with D uncertain. The CDR3 runs to 15 residues. Deletions cut 0 bases from V and 5 bases from J, with 11 bases between. Germline V gene lookup returns CDR1 SNHLY and CDR2 FYNNEI. The CDR3 region has the DNA TGTGCCAGCAGTGAAGCGAGTTCCCCGAACAATGAGCAGTTCTTC. It codes for CASSEASSPNNEQFF.

This clonotype was seen a few times. In DNA, the CDR3 is TGCAGCTTCAAAGTCCATGAGCAGTTCTTC. This gives the protein CSFKVHEQFF. The chain is built from TRBV29-1 and TRBJ2-1; no reliable D call. V lost 8 bases to trimming and J lost 8 bases, with 10 bases between them. CDR3 length equals 10 residues. Germline CDR1 and CDR2: SQVTM and ANQGSEA.

This clonotype has only a few counts. The V and J genes are TRBV20-1 and TRBJ2-5; tentatively, D is TRBD1 or TRBD2 (6 bases each). Germline V gene lookup returns CDR1 DFQATT and CDR2 SNEGSKA (reference sequence). CDR3 length: 16 residues. V was shortened by 3 bases and J by 2 bases, with 19 bases between the two germline ends. CDR3 sequence reads: CSARSSGAYWQETQYF. CDR3 bases: TGCAGTGCTAGGTCATCGGGGGCATACTGGCAAGAGACCCAGTACTTC.

This clonotype appeared a few times. The gene calls are TRBV20-1 and TRBJ2-5, with unresolved D. CDR3 length: 14 residues. The germline V and J ends were trimmed by 0 bases and 3 bases, with 11 bases remaining between them. Germline values: CDR1 DFQATT, CDR2 SNEGSKA (reference sequence). CDR3 DNA sequence: TGCAGTGCTAGAGATTTCGGACGAAAAGAGACCCAGTACTTC. It translates to CSARDFGRKETQYF.

J is TRBJ2-7 and V is TRBV12-3 or TRBV12-4; TRBD1 aligns across 7 bases. V lost 2 bases and J lost 2; bases outside the gene matches: 3. The CDR3 runs 14 residues. The CDR3 DNA is TGTGCCAGCAGTTTAATAGGACAGGCCTACGAGCAGTACTTC. Translated: CASSLIGQAYEQYF.

The chain employs TRBV14 and TRBJ2-1; D possibly uses TRBD1 or TRBD2 (5 bases each). Looked up from germline, CDR1 is SGHDN and CDR2 is FVKESK. CDR3 length: 15 residues. V lost 0 bases to trimming and J lost 13 bases, with 19 bases between them. The CDR3 DNA sequence: TGTGCCAGCAGCCAAGATGGGGCGGCATGGGAGACCCAGTTCTTC. Its translation: CASSQDGAAWETQFF.

The chain uses TRBV5-1 and TRBJ1-1; 9 nucleotides agree with TRBD1. Germline lookup yields CDR1 SGHRS and CDR2 YFSETQ. This CDR3 has 15 amino acids. The ends lost 6 bases at V and 4 bases at J; junction bases unmatched: 10. The CDR3 coding sequence is TGCGCCAGCAACCTAGCGACAGGGGGAAGCACTGAAGCTTTCTTT. Protein product: CASNLATGGSTEAFF.

In nucleotides, the CDR3 is TGTGCCAGCAGTTACAGGGGTACGGACACTGAAGCTTTCTTT. Its translation is CASSYRGTDTEAFF. V usage is TRBV6-5 and J usage is TRBJ1-1; D is possibly TRBD1 (5 bases). V gave up 2 bases and J gave up 3 bases, with 10 bases separating them. CDR1 and CDR2 (germline): MNHEY, SVGAGI. The CDR3 contains 14 residues.

A few counts support this clonotype. V is TRBV29-1 and J is TRBJ2-6, with a tentative D call TRBD2 (5 bases). The ends were cut back, 2 bases at V and 3 bases at J, with 11 bases in the middle. Germline V gene sequence: CDR1 SQVTM, CDR2 ANQGSEA. The CDR3 runs to 15 residues. CDR3 residues: CSVEKEANGANVLTF. The CDR3, as DNA: TGCAGCGTTGAAAAGGAGGCGAATGGGGCCAACGTCCTGACTTTC.

There are a few counts of this clonotype. CDR3 DNA sequence: TGTGCCAGCAGTCTGGACAGGAGCTACGAGCAGTACTTC. It encodes CASSLDRSYEQYF. The J gene is TRBJ2-7, the V gene TRBV3-1, with TRBD1 matching 7 bases. V lost 6 bases, J lost 3 bases, and 5 bases stayed unmatched. Per the germline V gene, CDR1 is LGHDT and CDR2 is YNNKEL (reference sequence). CDR3 length: 13 residues.

The chain combines TRBV12-5 with TRBJ1-1; the D is unclear. V was clipped by 5 bases and J by 0 bases, with 4 bases between them. Germline assignment: CDR1 LGHNT and CDR2 FRNRAP. This CDR3 has 12 amino acids. The CDR3 DNA is TGTGCTAGTGGTATTTTGAACACTGAAGCTTTCTTT. Translating gives CASGILNTEAFF. Based on the CDR3 plus reference TRBV12-5 and TRBJ1-1, the full variable domain is DARVTQTPRHKVTEMGQEVTMRCQPILGHNTVFWYRQTMMQGLELLAYFRNRAPLDDSGMPKDRFSAEMPDATLATLKIQPSEPRDSAVYFCASGILNTEAFFGQGTRLTVV.

The chain links TRBV4-2 to TRBJ2-3, with D possibly being TRBD2 (7 bases). Germline-derived CDR1 and CDR2 are LGHNA and YNFKEQ. V shed 2 bases and J shed 4 bases, with 16 bases lying between them. CDR3 length: 16 amino acids. The CDR3 DNA follows: TGTGCCAGCAGCCAATGGACTAGAGGGGGGGCAGATACGCAGTATTTT. Translation gives CASSQWTRGGADTQYF.

This clonotype was seen a few times. The chain couples TRBV6-5 to TRBJ2-5; 9 nucleotides agree with TRBD2. The CDR3 runs 13 residues. The germline gives CDR1 MNHEY, CDR2 SVGAGI. J lost 10 bases, V lost 8 bases, and 11 bases had no gene match. This chain's CDR3 is CASWNLAGDDQYF. Here the CDR3 DNA reads TGTGCCAGCTGGAATTTAGCGGGAGACGACCAGTACTTC.

This clonotype came up a few times. The chain has TRBV2 and TRBJ2-7, with D possibly TRBD2 on 5 matching bases. CDR3 length equals 16 residues. V dropped 4 bases and J dropped 3 bases, with 19 bases sitting between them. Germline CDR1 is SNHLY and CDR2 is FYNNEI. The CDR3 loop reads CASSVSGGRSDYEQYF. CDR3 nucleotide sequence: TGTGCCAGCAGTGTTTCTGGCGGGCGGAGCGACTACGAGCAGTACTTC. Together with reference TRBV2 and TRBJ2-7, the CDR3 gives the full variable domain: EPEVTQTPSHQVTQMGQEVILRCVPISNHLYFYWYRQILGQKVEFLVSFYNNEISEKSEIFDDQFSVERPDGSNFTLKIRSTKLEDSAMYFCASSVSGGRSDYEQYFGPGTRLTVT.

This chain joins TRBV29-1 and TRBJ2-2, with D maybe TRBD1 (5 bases). Germline CDR1 SQVTM, CDR2 ANQGSEA. V was trimmed by 4 bases and J by 3 bases, leaving 9 bases between them. The CDR3 is 13 amino acids. The CDR3 DNA reads TGCAGCGTTGTGCAGGGTTACACCGGGGAGCTGTTTTTT. It is translated as CSVVQGYTGELFF.

Only a few counts were recorded for this clonotype. The genes are TRBV6-5 and TRBJ2-7; the D gene is possibly TRBD2 (5 bases). V dropped 0 bases and J dropped 4 bases, with 13 bases sitting between them. Germline V gives CDR1 MNHEY, CDR2 SVGAGI. The CDR3 runs 15 residues. This CDR3 reads CASSYSFGDRYEQYF. CDR3 nucleotides: TGTGCCAGCAGTTACTCTTTCGGGGATCGATACGAGCAGTACTTC.

CDR3 in amino acids: CASSSPDRSPDTQYF. DNA of the CDR3: TGTGCCAGCAGCTCACCAGACAGGTCACCAGATACGCAGTATTTT. The chain has TRBV7-9 and TRBJ2-3; a possible D gene is TRBD1 (6 bases). Germline CDR1 and CDR2: SEHNR and FQNEAQ (reference sequence). V lost 4 bases and J 4 bases, leaving 15 bases between the germline ends. The CDR3 sequence is 15 residues long.

This clonotype was seen only a few times. The chain employs TRBV9 and TRBJ1-3; D ambiguous. The CDR3 totals 17 residues. The germline V gene encodes CDR1 SGDLS and CDR2 YYNGEE. Trimming took off 3 bases at V and 2 bases at J, with 18 bases between the two ends. In nucleotides, the CDR3 is TGTGCCAGCAGCGCGTACCTTGGAGGCTTCACTGGAAACACCATATATTTT. Translation: CASSAYLGGFTGNTIYF. Full variable domain (missing parts from reference TRBV9 and TRBJ1-3): DSGVTQTPKHLITATGQRVTLRCSPRSGDLSVYWYQQSLDQGLQFLIQYYNGEERAKGNILERFSAQQFPDLHSELNLSSLELGDSALYFCASSAYLGGFTGNTIYFGEGSWLTVV.

This clonotype has a handful of counts. The J gene is TRBJ2-7, the V gene TRBV21-1. TRBV21-1 constitutes a pseudogene. CDR3 length equals 16 residues. CDR3 nucleotide sequence: TGTGCCAGCAGCAAAGCTTCAAAGGTGGCCTCCTACGAGCAGTACTTC. This codes for CASSKASKVASYEQYF.

This clonotype has just a few counts. V is TRBV6-5 and J is TRBJ2-1, with D hard to call. Germline CDR1 is MNHEY and CDR2 is SVGAGI. Between the trimmed V and J ends, which lost 6 bases and 3 bases, there was a span of 9 bases. CDR3 size: 13 residues. The CDR3 sequence: CASSRPNYNEQFF. DNA of the CDR3: TGTGCCAGCAGCAGACCTAACTACAATGAGCAGTTCTTC.

The rearrangement joins TRBV4-1 to TRBJ1-1; D is ambiguous. The CDR3 contains 15 residues. V lost 0 bases, J lost 3 bases, and 11 bases lay in between. The germline V gene encodes CDR1 MGHRA and CDR2 YSYEKL. CDR3 DNA sequence: TGCGCCAGCAGCCAAGATTGGGGAGGGTACACTGAAGCTTTCTTT. Its translation is CASSQDWGGYTEAFF.

J is TRBJ2-7 and V is TRBV12-3 or TRBV12-4; D uncertain. The V end lost 5 bases, the J end lost 3 bases, and 8 bases lay between the germline ends. The CDR3 length is 12 residues. The CDR3 loop reads CASSPRYYEQYF. DNA of the CDR3: TGTGCCAGCAGTCCGAGATACTACGAGCAGTACTTC.